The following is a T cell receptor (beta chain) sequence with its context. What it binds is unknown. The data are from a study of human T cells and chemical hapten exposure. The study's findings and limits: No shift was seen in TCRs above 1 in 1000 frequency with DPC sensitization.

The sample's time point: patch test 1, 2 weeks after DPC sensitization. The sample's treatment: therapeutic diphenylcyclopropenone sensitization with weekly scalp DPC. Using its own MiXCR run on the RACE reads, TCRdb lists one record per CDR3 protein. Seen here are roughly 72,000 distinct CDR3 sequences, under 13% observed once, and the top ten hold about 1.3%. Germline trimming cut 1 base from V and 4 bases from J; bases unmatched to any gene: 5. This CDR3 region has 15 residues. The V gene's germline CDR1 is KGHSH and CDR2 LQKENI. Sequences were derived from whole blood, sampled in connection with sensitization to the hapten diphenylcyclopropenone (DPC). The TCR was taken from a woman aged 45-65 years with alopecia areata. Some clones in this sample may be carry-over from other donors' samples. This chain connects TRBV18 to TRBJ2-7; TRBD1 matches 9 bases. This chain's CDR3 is CASSPLATGGYEQYF. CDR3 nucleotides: TGTGCCAGCTCACCACTTGCGACAGGGGGTTACGAGCAGTACTTC.